This T cell receptor beta chain was identified during a study of OX40 agonist ivuxolimab in advanced cancers. Whole-study context: The dose-escalation cohort was just under 85% male, with a mean age of around 60 years, ranging roughly 23 to 85. Study-wide points: Determination of antigen specificity was not performed for the expanded peripheral T cells. The average count of expanded clones was higher among CD8+ T cells than among CD4+. Among the least clonally expanded were partial responders at 0.1-3.0 mg/kg.

CDR1 SGDLS and CDR2 YYNGEE come from the germline V gene. The CDR3 length is 15 residues. The germline V and J ends were trimmed by 0 bases and 0 bases, with 9 bases remaining between them. On this clone: The target antigen is unknown.

Measured with immunoSEQ multiplex PCR; TCRdb has only the in-frame clones, and not every one. The sample includes about 65,000 clones, more than 75% of them seen just once. This chain links TRBV9 with TRBJ1-1; D gene ambiguous. The starting material was CD4+ or CD8+ T cells sorted from blood, obtained in a trial of the OX40 agonist ivuxolimab. The sequence was collected from an adult with an advanced solid tumor such as melanoma, head and neck, liver or kidney cancer. Here the CDR3 DNA reads TGTGCCAGCAGCGTAGTTGGGGTCATGAACACTGAAGCTTTCTTT. This sequence encodes CASSVVGVMNTEAFF.